The rows below give T cell receptor beta chains drawn from one sample of a study of identical twins. TCRdb re-derived calls from the 5' RACE reads in MiXCR, one entry per CDR3 protein. The sample holds around 510,000 distinct CDR3 sequences, about 13% seen once. These data also featured in a second study, about yellow fever vaccine responses in identical twins.

Sample: CD4+ T cells sorted from blood. The receptors originated from a woman aged 18-29 years in good health. The CDR3 runs from the conserved cysteine through the conserved F or W. The D gene is left open where the match is weak. Only some rows state a clone size, as once, few, many or a class for expanded clones.

d_call clone_size j_call v_call cdr3_nt cdr3_aa
. many TRBJ1-1 TRBV7-9 TGTGCCAGCAGCATACAGGAGAACACTGAAGCTTTCTTT CASSIQENTEAFF
TRBD1 . TRBJ1-6 TRBV3-1 TGTGCCAGCAGCCGAAAGATCGGGACAGGGTGGAATTCACCCCTCCACTTT CASSRKIGTGWNSPLHF
. . TRBJ2-1 TRBV28 TGTGCCAGCGCCGCGAGGGTAGAATGGGACAATGAGCAGTTCTTC CASAARVEWDNEQFF
TRBD1 few TRBJ1-5 TRBV5-5 TGTGCCAGCAACACGGGACAGGGGCAACAGCCCCAGCATTTT CASNTGQGQQPQHF
. . TRBJ2-1 TRBV6-2/TRBV6-3 TGTGCCAGCAGTGACAGTTCCTACAATGAGCAGTTCTTC CASSDSSYNEQFF
TRBD1 . TRBJ2-2 TRBV7-9 TGTGCCAGCAGCTCTCAGGACAGGGGGCGCACCGGGGAGCTGTTTTTT CASSSQDRGRTGELFF
. . TRBJ2-2 TRBV12-3/TRBV12-4 TGTGCCAGCAGTTTGGGCTCCCCCGGGGAGCTGTTTTTT CASSLGSPGELFF
. . TRBJ1-2 TRBV5-1 TGCGCCAGCAGCTTGGAAGGACCATGGAATGGCTACACCTTC CASSLEGPWNGYTF
TRBD1 . TRBJ2-2 TRBV10-3 TGTGCCATCAGTGAGTCGCCGAACAGGGGGTCGCGCACCGGGGAGCTGTTTTTT CAISESPNRGSRTGELFF
. many TRBJ1-2 TRBV11-2 TGTGCCAGCAGCCCATTCAGGGGCTATGGCTACACCTTC CASSPFRGYGYTF
. few TRBJ2-3 TRBV3-1 TGTGCCAGCAGCCAAGACGTCGGCCCCGCGGATACGCAGTATTTT CASSQDVGPADTQYF
. few TRBJ2-1 TRBV6-2/TRBV6-3 TGTGCCAGCAGTTACTCCGGTTTTAATGAGCAGTTCTTC CASSYSGFNEQFF
. . TRBJ2-7 TRBV29-1 TGCAGCGCTTCCATTGGATCGGGCTACGAGCAGTACTTC CSASIGSGYEQYF
. many TRBJ2-1 TRBV20-1 TGCAGTGCTAGAGATCCTCGACTCCGGTCCTACAATGAGCAGTTCTTC CSARDPRLRSYNEQFF
TRBD1 many TRBJ2-1 TRBV5-1 TGCGCCAGCAGCCTTACGGGACAGGGGGCATTTGAGCAGTTCTTC CASSLTGQGAFEQFF
TRBD1 . TRBJ2-3 TRBV9 TGTGCCAGCAGCCCGGACAGGCGCTTCACAGATACGCAGTATTTT CASSPDRRFTDTQYF
TRBD2 many TRBJ2-7 TRBV7-2 TGTGCCAGCAGCCCCCGGGGACTACCCTACGAGCAGTACTTC CASSPRGLPYEQYF
TRBD1 . TRBJ1-2 TRBV10-3 TGTGCCATCAATTGGGCCGGACAGGGGGATGGCTACACCTTC CAINWAGQGDGYTF
TRBD1 . TRBJ2-5 TRBV27 TGTGCCAGCAGCACCGGGACAGGGGGAGAGACCCAGTACTTC CASSTGTGGETQYF
. . TRBJ2-7 TRBV20-1 TGCAGTGCTAGATACCAGGACTTTTATGACGAGCAGTACTTC CSARYQDFYDEQYF
TRBD2 . TRBJ2-7 TRBV7-9 TGTGCCAGCAGCCGATCCAGGACTAGCGGAGGGTACGAGCAGTACTTC CASSRSRTSGGYEQYF
. . TRBJ1-1 TRBV4-1 TGCGCCAGCAGCCAGACTCCCGGGACTCAGGGCACTGAAGCTTTCTTT CASSQTPGTQGTEAFF
. . TRBJ2-1 TRBV30 TGTGCCTGGAGTGCAACAGCAGCAAACCCGAGCAATGAGCAGTTCTTC CAWSATAANPSNEQFF
. many TRBJ2-2 TRBV24-1 TGTGCCACCAGTGATTTGGGCACTAACACCGGGGAGCTGTTTTTT CATSDLGTNTGELFF
TRBD2 . TRBJ2-7 TRBV7-2 TGTGCCAGCAGCTTAGAAGCGGGGGAGTCCTACGAGCAGTACTTC CASSLEAGESYEQYF
TRBD2 many TRBJ2-5 TRBV12-3/TRBV12-4 TGTGCCAGCAGTACCGGGACTAGCGGGAGCGAGACCCAGTACTTC CASSTGTSGSETQYF
. few TRBJ2-7 TRBV6-1 TGTGCCAGCAGTGAACGGGGACTCAGCTCCTACGAGCAGTACTTC CASSERGLSSYEQYF
TRBD1 . TRBJ1-4 TRBV2 TGTGCCAGCAGTGATCCAGGGGGCGGACTCATAGGTGAAAAACTGTTTTTT CASSDPGGGLIGEKLFF
. . TRBJ1-1 TRBV5-5 TGTGCCAGCAGCTTGGAGGGGGTCGGGGCTTTCTTT CASSLEGVGAFF
. many TRBJ1-2 TRBV7-9 TGTGCCAGCAGCCCACTCGTGGGGAACTATGGCTACACCTTC CASSPLVGNYGYTF
TRBD2 . TRBJ2-7 TRBV28 TGTGCCAGCAGTTCTCCCGGGGGGGACCCAACCTACGAGCAGTACTTC CASSSPGGDPTYEQYF
TRBD2 . TRBJ2-7 TRBV2 TGTGCCAGCAAGCCTTTTAGCGGGGTAACCGGTTACGAGCAGTACTTC CASKPFSGVTGYEQYF
TRBD2 few TRBJ2-5 TRBV2 TGTGCCAGCAGTGAGAGTCGGACTAGCGGGGGGGCGAAGACCCAGTACTTC CASSESRTSGGAKTQYF
. . TRBJ2-2 TRBV20-1 TGCAGTGCTAGAGATTTGGCCGGACTGAACACCGGGGAGCTGTTTTTT CSARDLAGLNTGELFF
TRBD2 many TRBJ2-7 TRBV6-5 TGTGCCAGCAGTTATATGGCCAGCGGGACCTTCTACGAGCAGTACTTC CASSYMASGTFYEQYF
. few TRBJ2-1 TRBV13 TGTGCCAGCAGCTCACTCCCCCGGGACTCAACCTACAATGAGCAGTTCTTC CASSSLPRDSTYNEQFF
TRBD2 few TRBJ2-1 TRBV29-1 TGCAGCGTTGTAGCGGGCTCTGTTTACAATGAGCAGTTCTTC CSVVAGSVYNEQFF
. . TRBJ2-3 TRBV14 TGTGCCAGCAGCCAAGATCGGATTAGTGGAACTAGCACAGATACGCAGTATTTT CASSQDRISGTSTDTQYF
TRBD2 few TRBJ2-1 TRBV6-5 TGTGCCAGCAGTTTCACTAGCGGGGGGGCCGGTGAGCAGTTCTTC CASSFTSGGAGEQFF
TRBD1 . TRBJ2-3 TRBV7-9 TGTGCCAGCAGCCATAAACAGGGGAAGGTCACAGATACGCAGTATTTT CASSHKQGKVTDTQYF
. many TRBJ1-1 TRBV5-1 TGCGCCAGCAGCTGGCAGGGGAACACTGAAGCTTTCTTT CASSWQGNTEAFF
TRBD1 . TRBJ1-2 TRBV6-1 TGTGCCAGCAGTCGGGACAGGGCGACATTCGGCTATGGCTACACCTTC CASSRDRATFGYGYTF
. . TRBJ1-5 TRBV6-2/TRBV6-3 TGTGCCAGCAGTTACTCGCATGGCAATCAGCCCCAGCATTTT CASSYSHGNQPQHF
TRBD2 . TRBJ2-3 TRBV5-1 TGCGCCAGCAGCACGGGACTAGCGGGACCGACAGATACGCAGTATTTT CASSTGLAGPTDTQYF
TRBD1 few TRBJ2-7 TRBV18 TGTGCCAGCTCACCATACCGGGACAGAGAGGTAATGGGAGAGCAGTACTTC CASSPYRDREVMGEQYF
. few TRBJ2-6 TRBV29-1 TGCAGCGTGGCAGGAGGGACCGGGGCCAACGTCCTGACTTTC CSVAGGTGANVLTF
. few TRBJ2-7 TRBV18 TGTGCCAGCTCACTCCGGGACACCAACTACTACGAGCAGTACTTC CASSLRDTNYYEQYF
. . TRBJ2-1 TRBV20-1 TGCAGTGCTAGAGATCCCCCTCGTGAGCAGTTCTTC CSARDPPREQFF
. many TRBJ2-6 TRBV5-1 TGCGCCAGCAGCTTGCAAAGACAAGACTCTGGGGCCAACGTCCTGACTTTC CASSLQRQDSGANVLTF
TRBD2 few TRBJ2-7 TRBV12-3/TRBV12-4 TGTGCCAGCAGTTTAGGGACTAGAGGCTACGAGCAGTACTTC CASSLGTRGYEQYF
TRBD2 few TRBJ2-2 TRBV7-3 TGTGCCAGCAGCCGACTAGCGGGGGGAAACACCGGGGAGCTGTTTTTT CASSRLAGGNTGELFF
. few TRBJ2-3 TRBV7-2 TGTGCCAGCAGCTTAGCCTATAGCGAATTAGGCGGAGATACGCAGTATTTT CASSLAYSELGGDTQYF
. few TRBJ2-7 TRBV20-1 TGCAGTGCTAGAGACCTAGCAGCTGCCTACGAGCAGTACTTC CSARDLAAAYEQYF
. few TRBJ2-3 TRBV7-2 TGTGCCAGCAGCACCCTCCGCACAGATACGCAGTATTTT CASSTLRTDTQYF
. many TRBJ2-3 TRBV20-1 TGCAGTGCTAGAGATTTCCGAACCCCGGTCGGAAGGAGCACAGATACGCAGTATTTT CSARDFRTPVGRSTDTQYF
TRBD2 few TRBJ2-6 TRBV5-1 TGCGCCAGCAGCGGAACTAGCGGGAGCTCTGGGGCCAACGTCCTGACTTTC CASSGTSGSSGANVLTF
. . TRBJ2-7 TRBV20-1 TGCAGTGCTAGAGTCGGGGGAGTCCCCTACGAGCAGTACTTC CSARVGGVPYEQYF
. . TRBJ2-3 TRBV12-3/TRBV12-4 TGTGCCAGCAGTTTTGGACGGAGATACACAGATACGCAGTATTTT CASSFGRRYTDTQYF